The present TCR beta chain was sequenced within a study of response to subunit inactivated influenza vaccine. General study findings and limits: Each seasonal flu vaccination may recruit only limited new T cells, authors suggested.

This CDR3 contains 14 residues. Between the trimmed V and J ends, which lost 2 bases and 0 bases, there was a span of 8 bases. CDR1 is GTSNPN, CDR2 SVGIG, per germline (reference sequence). About this clonotype: Its antigen is still unknown.

TCRdb reprocessed the RT-PCR reads with MiXCR, giving one entry per CDR3 protein. The sample records hundreds of thousands of distinct CDR3 sequences, less than 20% being singletons. The J gene is TRBJ2-1, the V gene TRBV30; D is unresolved. The input for sequencing was PBMCs from blood, taken about 5 days after vaccination. This receptor was taken from a man aged 50-60 years who received an inactivated influenza vaccine. The DNA for the CDR3 is TGTGCCTGGAGTAGTCGTCGCTCCTACAATGAGCAGTTCTTC. It encodes CAWSSRRSYNEQFF.